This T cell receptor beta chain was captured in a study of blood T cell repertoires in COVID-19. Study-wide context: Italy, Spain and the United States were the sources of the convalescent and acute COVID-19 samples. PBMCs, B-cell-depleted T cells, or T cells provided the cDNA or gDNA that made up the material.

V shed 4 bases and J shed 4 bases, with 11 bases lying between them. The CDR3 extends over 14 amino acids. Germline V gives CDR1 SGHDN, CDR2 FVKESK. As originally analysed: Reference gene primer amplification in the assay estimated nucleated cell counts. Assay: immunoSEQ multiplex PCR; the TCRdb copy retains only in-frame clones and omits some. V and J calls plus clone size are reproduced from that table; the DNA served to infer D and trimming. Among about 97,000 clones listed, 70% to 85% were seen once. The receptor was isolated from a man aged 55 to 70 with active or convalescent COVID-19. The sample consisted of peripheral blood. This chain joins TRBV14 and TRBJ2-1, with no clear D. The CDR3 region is CASSLLPLYNEQFF. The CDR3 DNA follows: TGTGCCAGCAGCCTGCTACCATTGTACAATGAGCAGTTCTTC.